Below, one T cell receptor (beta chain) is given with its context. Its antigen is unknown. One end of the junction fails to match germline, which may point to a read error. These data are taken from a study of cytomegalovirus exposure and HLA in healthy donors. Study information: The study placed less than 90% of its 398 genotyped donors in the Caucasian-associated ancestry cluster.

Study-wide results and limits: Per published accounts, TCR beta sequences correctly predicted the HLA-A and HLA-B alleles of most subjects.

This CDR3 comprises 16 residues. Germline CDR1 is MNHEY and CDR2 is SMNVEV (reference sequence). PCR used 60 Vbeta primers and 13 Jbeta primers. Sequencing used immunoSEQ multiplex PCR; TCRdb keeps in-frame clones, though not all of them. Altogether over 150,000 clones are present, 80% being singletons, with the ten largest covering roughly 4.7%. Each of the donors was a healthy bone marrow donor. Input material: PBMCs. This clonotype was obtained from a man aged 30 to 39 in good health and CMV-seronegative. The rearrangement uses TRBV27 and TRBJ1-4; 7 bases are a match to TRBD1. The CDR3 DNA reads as TGTGCCAGCACCCGGGACAGCCAGTCAACTAATGACAAACTGTTTTTT. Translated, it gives CASTRDSQSTNDKLFF.